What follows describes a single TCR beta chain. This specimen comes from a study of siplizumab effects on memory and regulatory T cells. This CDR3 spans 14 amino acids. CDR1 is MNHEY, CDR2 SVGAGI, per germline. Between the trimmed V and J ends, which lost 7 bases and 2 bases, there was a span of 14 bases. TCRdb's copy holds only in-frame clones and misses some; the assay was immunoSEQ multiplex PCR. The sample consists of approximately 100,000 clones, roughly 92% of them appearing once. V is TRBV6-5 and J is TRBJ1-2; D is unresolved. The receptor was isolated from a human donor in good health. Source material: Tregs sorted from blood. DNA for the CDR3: TGTGCCAGCACCCGGGGTGGTATGAACTATGGCTACACCTTC. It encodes CASTRGGMNYGYTF.